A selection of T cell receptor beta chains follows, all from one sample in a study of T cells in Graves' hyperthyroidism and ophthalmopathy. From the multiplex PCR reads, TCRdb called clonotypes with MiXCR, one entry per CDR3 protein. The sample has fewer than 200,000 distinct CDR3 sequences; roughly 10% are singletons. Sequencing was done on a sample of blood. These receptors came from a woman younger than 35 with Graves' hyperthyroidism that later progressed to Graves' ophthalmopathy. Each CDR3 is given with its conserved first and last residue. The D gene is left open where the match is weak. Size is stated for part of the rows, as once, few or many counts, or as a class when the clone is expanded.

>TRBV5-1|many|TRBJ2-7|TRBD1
TGCGCCAGCAGCTTGGGACAGGGAGACCACGAGCAGTACTTC
CASSLGQGDHEQYF
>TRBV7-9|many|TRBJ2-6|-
TGTGCCAGCAGCTTGGGGGGTCTGGGGGCCAACGTCCTGACTTTC
CASSLGGLGANVLTF
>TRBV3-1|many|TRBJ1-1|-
TGTGCCAGCAGCCTCACCCCACCGGGGCGGCCTGAAGCTTTCTTT
CASSLTPPGRPEAFF
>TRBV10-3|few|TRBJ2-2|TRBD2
TGTGCCATCAGTGAGGCGGGCGGGAGGGAGACCGGGGAGCTGTTTTTT
CAISEAGGRETGELFF
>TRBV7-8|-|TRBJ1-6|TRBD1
TGTGCCAGCAGGAGTCAGGGGGTGGATTCACCCCTCCACTTT
CASRSQGVDSPLHF
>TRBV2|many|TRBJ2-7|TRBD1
TGTGCCAGCAGTGAGGATGTAGGGGGCGCATACGAGCAGTACTTC
CASSEDVGGAYEQYF
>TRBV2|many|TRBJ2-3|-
TGTGCCAGCAAAAGGAGGACCCTGAGCACAGATACGCAGTATTTT
CASKRRTLSTDTQYF
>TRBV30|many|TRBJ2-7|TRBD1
TGTGCCGGACGTACAGGGGACTACGAGCAGTACTTC
CAGRTGDYEQYF
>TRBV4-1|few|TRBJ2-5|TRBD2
TGCGCCAGCAGCCTCCCGGGACTAGCGGGGCAAGAGACCCAGTACTTC
CASSLPGLAGQETQYF
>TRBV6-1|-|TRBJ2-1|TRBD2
TGTGCCAGCAGGGAGCTAGCGGGAATTATTTTAGATGAGCAGTTCTTC
CASRELAGIILDEQFF
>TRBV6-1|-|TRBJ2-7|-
TGTGCCAGCAGCAAAAGCGGGCTGCTATACGAGCAGTACTTC
CASSKSGLLYEQYF
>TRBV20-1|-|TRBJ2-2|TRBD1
TGCAGTGCTCAAGCCCTCCCCAGGGGGATTAGGAACACCGGGAAGCTGTTTTTT
CSAQALPRGIRNTGKLFF
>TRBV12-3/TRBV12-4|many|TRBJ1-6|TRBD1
TGTGCCAGCAGCCGGGGACAGGGGAATTCACCCCTCCACTTT
CASSRGQGNSPLHF
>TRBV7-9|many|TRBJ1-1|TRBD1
TGTGCCAGCAGCAGGGACAGGGTCCAAGCTTTCTTT
CASSRDRVQAFF
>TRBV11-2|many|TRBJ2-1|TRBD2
TGTGCCAGCAGCTTATCTACCAGCGGGAGCTCCTACAATGAGCAGTTCTTC
CASSLSTSGSSYNEQFF
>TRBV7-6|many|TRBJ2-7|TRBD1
TGTGCCAGCAGAGACCCGGGACAGGATTGGGGCGAGCAGTACTTC
CASRDPGQDWGEQYF
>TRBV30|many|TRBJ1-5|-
TGTGCCTGGAGTGTACATGGGAATCAGCCCCAGCATTTT
CAWSVHGNQPQHF
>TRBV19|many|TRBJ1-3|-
TGTGCCACCCGGGGACTGATCAACTCTGGAAACACCATATATTTT
CATRGLINSGNTIYF
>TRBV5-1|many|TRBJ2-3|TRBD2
TGCGCCAGCGCTGCGGGGGGGCGCAGTATCACAGATACGCAGTATTTT
CASAAGGRSITDTQYF
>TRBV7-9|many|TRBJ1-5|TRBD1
TGTGCCAGCAGCCCGACAGGGACGGGCGGTCAGCCCCAGCATTTT
CASSPTGTGGQPQHF
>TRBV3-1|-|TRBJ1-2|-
TGTGCCAGCAGCCAAGGAAACCCAGGGCTAGTCTATGGCTACACCTTC
CASSQGNPGLVYGYTF
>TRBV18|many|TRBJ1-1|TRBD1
TGTGCCAGCTCACCACCGAACAGGGGTCCACGGAACACTGAAGCTTTCTTT
CASSPPNRGPRNTEAFF
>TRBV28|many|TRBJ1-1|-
TGTGCCAGCAGCGAACAGGGATTCGGCGTCACTGAAGCTTTCTTT
CASSEQGFGVTEAFF
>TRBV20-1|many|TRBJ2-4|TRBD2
TGCAGTGCTCTTCCCCTAGCGGGGTTAGCCAAAAACATTCAGTACTTC
CSALPLAGLAKNIQYF
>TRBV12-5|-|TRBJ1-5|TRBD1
TGTGCTAGTGGTTTGGTAGGGGGGGACAGGGGCTATCAGCCCCAGCATTTT
CASGLVGGDRGYQPQHF
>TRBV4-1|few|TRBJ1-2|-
TGCGCCAGCAGCCAAGGGACGGTTCCTAACTATGGCTACACCTTC
CASSQGTVPNYGYTF
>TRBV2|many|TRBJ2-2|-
TGTGCCAGCACTGCGAGCCAGTCCGGGGAGCTGTTTTTT
CASTASQSGELFF